This TCR beta chain was recovered during a study of CD8 T cells in Susac syndrome. Deletions cut 2 bases from V and 9 bases from J, with 2 bases between. Per germline, CDR1 MDHEN and CDR2 SYDVKM. The CDR3 extends over 10 amino acids. It was with random hexamers that 0.5 to 1 ug RNA was reverse transcribed. MiXCR, applied by TCRdb to the immunoSEQ multiplex PCR reads, yields one record per CDR3 protein. The sample yields 80,000 or so distinct CDR3 sequences, around 94% seen once. The chain uses TRBV28 and TRBJ2-1; no clear D. Sequencing was performed on CD8+ T cells from PBMCs. The receptor was isolated from a human donor with Susac syndrome. CDR3 nucleotides: TGTGCCAGCAGTTTAGGTGAGCAGTTCTTC. Residues: CASSLGEQFF.